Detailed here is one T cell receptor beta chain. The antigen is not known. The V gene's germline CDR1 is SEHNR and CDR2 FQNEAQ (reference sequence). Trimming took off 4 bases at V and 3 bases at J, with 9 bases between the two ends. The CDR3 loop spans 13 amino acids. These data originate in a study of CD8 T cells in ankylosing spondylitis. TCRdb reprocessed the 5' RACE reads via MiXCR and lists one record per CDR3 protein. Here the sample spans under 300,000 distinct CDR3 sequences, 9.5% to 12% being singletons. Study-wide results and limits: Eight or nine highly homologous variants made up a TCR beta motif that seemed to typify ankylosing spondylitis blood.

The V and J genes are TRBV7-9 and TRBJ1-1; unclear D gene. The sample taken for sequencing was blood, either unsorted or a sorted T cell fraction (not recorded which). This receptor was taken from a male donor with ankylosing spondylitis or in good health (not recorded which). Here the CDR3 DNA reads TGTGCCAGCAGCTCATACGGCGACACTGAAGCTTTCTTT. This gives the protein CASSSYGDTEAFF.